Detailed here is one T cell receptor (beta chain). Profiled with immunoSEQ multiplex PCR; TCRdb holds only in-frame clones, not every one. The sample lists roughly 99,000 clones, 90% to 95% occurring once. The record originates from a study of T cell responses to AZD1222 COVID-19 vaccine. Germline lookup yields CDR1 LNHNV and CDR2 YYDKDF (reference sequence). The CDR3 extends over 14 amino acids. Trimming removed 4 bases at V and 0 bases at J, with 10 bases between. This sample comprised peripheral blood, obtained on day 0 of AZD1222 vaccination. This chain links TRBV15 with TRBJ2-7; D is undetermined. The TCR sequence derives from an adult in good health. The CDR3 loop reads CATSTNTASYEQYF. The CDR3 nucleotides read TGTGCCACCAGCACTAATACAGCCTCCTACGAGCAGTACTTC.